Listed below are T cell receptor beta chains from one sample, sequenced in a study of blood T cell repertoires in COVID-19. Libraries were prepared by immunoSEQ multiplex PCR; TCRdb keeps only in-frame clonotypes and omits some of them. The sample comprises 60,000 or so clones, 89% of which are singletons, and roughly 1.6% rests with the top ten. Sample: peripheral blood. The receptors here all came from a man aged 60 to 75 with acute or convalescent COVID-19. CDR3s include the opening cysteine and the closing phenylalanine or tryptophan. The D gene is left open where the match is weak. Clone size is shown for a subset of rows, as once, few, many or a class of expanded clone.

j_call clone_size cdr3_length d_call v_call cdr3_aa cdr3_nt
TRBJ1-2 . 17 . TRBV6-1 CASSDHGQYLSNYGYTF TGTGCCAGCAGTGACCATGGACAGTACCTGTCGAACTATGGCTACACCTTC
TRBJ2-1 . 17 TRBD1 TRBV7-2 CASSSPVGDRALNEQFF TGTGCCAGCAGCTCCCCTGTCGGGGACAGGGCTTTAAATGAGCAGTTCTTC
TRBJ1-5 . 14 . TRBV28 CASSFRGRNQPQHF TGTGCCAGCAGTTTCAGGGGACGCAATCAGCCCCAGCATTTT
TRBJ2-3 . 13 TRBD2 TRBV12-3/TRBV12-4 CASSLLAGGPLYF TGTGCCAGCAGCCTACTAGCGGGGGGTCCACTGTATTTT
TRBJ1-4 . 19 TRBD1 TRBV4-1 CASSQDRGTGEHSNEKLFF TGCGCCAGCAGCCAAGATCGCGGGACAGGGGAGCATTCTAATGAAAAACTGTTTTTT
TRBJ1-2 . 14 . TRBV7-9 CASSPRGSNYGYTF TGTGCCAGCAGCCCGAGGGGGTCTAACTATGGCTACACCTTC
TRBJ2-5 . 16 TRBD1 TRBV5-1 CASSLLSYRGAETQYF TGCGCCAGCAGCTTGCTCTCTTACAGGGGAGCAGAGACCCAGTACTTC
TRBJ1-4 . 16 TRBD1 TRBV4-1 CASSPRSPGQGEKLFF TGCGCCAGCAGCCCAAGATCACCGGGACAGGGGGAAAAACTGTTTTTT
TRBJ2-7 . 14 . TRBV6-5 CASSRQGGSYEQYF TGTGCCAGCAGTCGACAAGGTGGGTCATACGAGCAGTACTTC
TRBJ1-5 . 16 . TRBV5-8 CASSLVFRQGDQPQHF TGTGCCAGCAGCTTGGTCTTTCGGCAGGGCGATCAGCCCCAGCATTTT
TRBJ2-3 . 18 TRBD2 TRBV10-3 CAISSPQETSGVTDTQYF TGTGCCATCAGTAGTCCCCAAGAGACTAGCGGGGTCACAGATACGCAGTATTTT
TRBJ2-7 . 11 . TRBV11-1 CASSRAGEQYF TGTGCCAGCAGCCGAGCAGGAGAGCAGTACTTC
TRBJ2-3 . 16 . TRBV7-9 CASSLGGGGFTDTQYF TGTGCCAGCAGCTTAGGTGGGGGAGGATTCACAGATACGCAGTATTTT
TRBJ1-2 . 12 TRBD1 TRBV19 CASRGQEHGYTF TGTGCCAGTAGAGGACAGGAGCATGGCTACACCTTC
TRBJ2-7 . 15 . TRBV5-1 CASRPQQGSAYEQYF TGCGCCAGCCGACCTCAACAGGGTAGCGCGTACGAGCAGTACTTC
TRBJ2-3 . 16 . TRBV18 CASSPMAGQITDTQYF TGTGCCAGCTCACCGATGGCGGGACAGATCACAGATACGCAGTATTTT
TRBJ1-2 once 14 TRBD1 TRBV9 CASSDRDRGSGYTF TGTGCCAGCAGCGACCGGGACAGGGGTTCCGGCTACACCTTC
TRBJ1-5 . 14 TRBD1 TRBV20-1 CSASPGQANQPQHF TGCAGTGCTAGTCCGGGACAGGCAAATCAGCCCCAGCATTTT
TRBJ2-6 . 19 TRBD1 TRBV7-3 CASSLMAGGALSGANVLTF TGTGCCAGCAGCTTAATGGCAGGGGGCGCGTTGTCTGGGGCCAACGTCCTGACTTTC
TRBJ2-7 once 15 . TRBV6-5 CASSSQGFGPYEQYF TGTGCCAGCAGTTCCCAGGGGTTCGGTCCCTACGAGCAGTACTTC
TRBJ2-7 . 14 TRBD1 TRBV30 CAGSTGVSSYEQYF TGTGCCGGATCGACAGGGGTGTCTTCCTACGAGCAGTACTTC
TRBJ1-5 . 16 TRBD1 TRBV19 CASSADRDRGNQPQHF TGTGCCAGTAGTGCAGACCGGGACAGGGGCAATCAGCCCCAGCATTTT
TRBJ1-1 . 14 . TRBV5-4 CASSFGVGDTEAFF TGTGCCAGCAGCTTCGGGGTAGGCGACACTGAAGCTTTCTTT
TRBJ1-5 . 13 TRBD1 TRBV2 CASSLTGEQPQHF TGTGCCAGCAGCCTAACAGGGGAACAGCCCCAGCATTTT
TRBJ2-7 . 14 . TRBV5-4 CASSLPDITYEQYF TGTGCCAGCAGCTTGCCCGACATTACCTACGAGCAGTACTTC
TRBJ1-3 . 14 . TRBV29-1 CSVAGGGSGNTIYF TGCAGCGTTGCCGGGGGGGGCTCTGGAAACACCATATATTTT
TRBJ1-1 . 15 . TRBV7-9 CASSFLPTMNTEAFF TGTGCCAGCAGCTTCCTCCCTACTATGAACACTGAAGCTTTCTTT
TRBJ1-2 . 14 . TRBV19 CASSIGERNYGYTF TGTGCCAGTAGTATTGGAGAAAGGAACTATGGCTACACCTTC
TRBJ1-1 . 16 . TRBV7-8 CASSLGALSENTEAFF TGTGCCAGCAGCTTAGGGGCCCTATCAGAGAACACTGAAGCTTTCTTT
TRBJ1-4 . 15 . TRBV24-1 CATSDPTPAGEKLFF TGTGCCACCAGTGACCCGACCCCGGCGGGTGAAAAACTGTTTTTT
TRBJ1-4 . 15 . TRBV6-6 CASSLTGTSREKLFF TGTGCCAGCAGTCTAACCGGGACATCTAGGGAAAAACTGTTTTTT
TRBJ1-1 . 15 TRBD1 TRBV14 CASSLRTGRHTEAFF TGTGCCAGCAGCCTTAGGACAGGGAGGCACACTGAAGCTTTCTTT
TRBJ1-6 . 15 . TRBV6-1 CASSLRGGEGSPLHF TGTGCCAGCAGTCTCCGAGGGGGGGAAGGGTCACCCCTCCACTTT
TRBJ2-7 . 18 TRBD1 TRBV19 CASSIDQITGQGAREQYF TGTGCCAGTAGTATAGACCAGATTACGGGACAGGGGGCGCGGGAGCAGTACTTC
TRBJ2-1 . 16 . TRBV2 CASSGGRREPYNEQFF TGTGCCAGCAGCGGGGGACGGAGAGAGCCTTACAATGAGCAGTTCTTC
TRBJ1-1 once 13 . TRBV12-3/TRBV12-4 CASSPLAGTEAFF TGTGCCAGCAGTCCCCTGGCGGGGACTGAAGCTTTCTTT
TRBJ1-1 . 15 TRBD1 TRBV7-9 CASRRGQAPNTEAFF TGTGCCAGCAGACGCGGACAGGCTCCAAACACTGAAGCTTTCTTT
TRBJ1-2 . 12 . TRBV6-6 CASSPRQDGYTF TGTGCCAGCAGTCCCAGACAGGATGGCTACACCTTC
TRBJ2-1 once 12 . TRBV7-9 CASSLFSPGELF TGTGCCAGCAGCTTATTTTCACCAGGGGAGCTCTTC
TRBJ1-2 . 18 TRBD1 TRBV7-3 CASSLTGNRQGAGDGYTF TGTGCCAGCAGCTTAACCGGGAACCGACAGGGGGCGGGAGATGGCTACACCTTC
TRBJ1-5 . 13 . TRBV2 CASRGQGYQPQHF TGTGCCAGCAGGGGCCAGGGTTATCAGCCCCAGCATTTT
TRBJ2-3 once 14 . TRBV5-4 CASREEPSTDTQYF TGTGCCAGCCGAGAGGAGCCTAGCACAGATACGCAGTATTTT
TRBJ2-5 . 12 . TRBV14 CASSHVQETQYF TGTGCCAGCAGCCACGTCCAAGAGACCCAGTACTTC
TRBJ2-2 . 14 TRBD2 TRBV29-1 CSVYSGFYTGELFF TGCAGCGTTTATAGCGGGTTCTACACCGGGGAGCTGTTTTTT
TRBJ2-7 few 15 TRBD1 TRBV7-9 CASSPGQGARNEQYF TGTGCCAGCAGCCCGGGACAGGGGGCAAGGAACGAGCAGTACTTC
TRBJ2-3 . 10 . TRBV25-1 CASLGTRQYF TGTGCCAGCCTCGGGACTCGGCAGTATTTT
TRBJ2-5 . 12 . TRBV21-1 CASSMGKETQYF TGTGCCAGCAGCATGGGCAAAGAGACCCAGTACTTC
TRBJ1-4 . 15 . TRBV5-1 CASSLWAATNEKLFF TGCGCCAGCAGCTTGTGGGCAGCCACTAATGAAAAACTGTTTTTT
TRBJ1-3 . 14 . TRBV2 CAIQKQGIGNTIYF TGTGCCATCCAGAAACAGGGTATCGGAAACACCATATATTTT
TRBJ2-4 . 12 . TRBV9 CASSVSGAIQYF TGTGCCAGCAGCGTATCAGGGGCCATTCAGTACTTC
TRBJ1-4 . 17 TRBD1 TRBV7-9 CASSASRQGWDNEKLFF TGTGCCAGCAGCGCATCCCGACAGGGGTGGGATAATGAAAAACTGTTTTTT
TRBJ2-3 . 15 TRBD1 TRBV5-8 CASSLGQGAGDTQYF TGTGCCAGCAGCTTGGGACAGGGGGCAGGAGATACGCAGTATTTT
TRBJ2-1 . 15 TRBD1 TRBV5-8 CASSSMTGPYNEQFF TGTGCCAGCAGCTCTATGACAGGGCCCTACAATGAGCAGTTCTTC
TRBJ2-3 . 15 TRBD1 TRBV6-1 CASKGQNSITDTQYF TGTGCCAGCAAGGGACAGAACTCCATCACAGATACGCAGTATTTT
TRBJ1-2 . 16 TRBD1 TRBV10-3 CAISAPSFRGHYGYTF TGTGCCATCAGTGCCCCCTCGTTCAGGGGGCACTATGGCTACACCTTC